This T cell receptor (beta chain) was captured in a study of shared clonotypes between healthy human individuals. Study conclusions and caveats: A few donors shared around 5.2% of their naive CD4 clonotypes. Clonotypes shared by all four sorted-subset donors had higher generation probabilities than non-shared clonotypes.

Each replicate PCR on the sorted subsets used approximately 200 ng DNA (about 30,000 T cell genomes). Measured with immunoSEQ multiplex PCR; TCRdb has only the in-frame clones, and not every one. The repertoire includes millions of clones, roughly 96% of them detected once, and 0.13% sits in the top ten. The count of this clone is one. As yet, its antigen is unknown. The sequence came from a man aged 18 to 29 in good health. What was sequenced was naive CD4+ T cells sorted from blood. This sample's subset: CD45RA+ positively selected.

CDR3: CASSYTSGGRETQYF. In DNA, the CDR3 is TGCGCCAGCAGCTACACTAGCGGGGGGAGAGAGACCCAGTACTTC. This chain joins TRBV5-1 and TRBJ2-5, with TRBD2 identical over 12 bases. The CDR3 is 15 amino acids. J was trimmed by 4 bases and V by 3 bases; bases with no gene match: 4. Looked up from germline, CDR1 is SGHRS and CDR2 is YFSETQ.